This TCR beta chain was obtained from a study of blood T cell repertoires in COVID-19. Across the whole study: The United States, Italy and Spain provided the acute and convalescent COVID-19 samples.

The CDR3 loop spans 13 amino acids. Germline V gives CDR1 SGHAT, CDR2 FQNNGV. The V and J ends lost 1 base and 3 bases respectively, with 6 bases between them. The method was immunoSEQ multiplex PCR; TCRdb's version includes in-frame clones alone and lacks a portion of them. Of 95,000 to 150,000 clones detected, just over 70% appear once; the ten largest clones hold approximately 0.79%. The V and J genes are TRBV11-2 and TRBJ1-2; tentatively, D is TRBD1 (6 bases). The receptor was isolated from a human donor with acute or convalescent COVID-19. The donor label of this sample is uncertain. The sequenced sample consisted of peripheral blood. The CDR3 sequence is CASSLGQDYGYTF. CDR3 nucleotides: TGTGCCAGCAGCTTAGGACAGGACTATGGCTACACCTTC.